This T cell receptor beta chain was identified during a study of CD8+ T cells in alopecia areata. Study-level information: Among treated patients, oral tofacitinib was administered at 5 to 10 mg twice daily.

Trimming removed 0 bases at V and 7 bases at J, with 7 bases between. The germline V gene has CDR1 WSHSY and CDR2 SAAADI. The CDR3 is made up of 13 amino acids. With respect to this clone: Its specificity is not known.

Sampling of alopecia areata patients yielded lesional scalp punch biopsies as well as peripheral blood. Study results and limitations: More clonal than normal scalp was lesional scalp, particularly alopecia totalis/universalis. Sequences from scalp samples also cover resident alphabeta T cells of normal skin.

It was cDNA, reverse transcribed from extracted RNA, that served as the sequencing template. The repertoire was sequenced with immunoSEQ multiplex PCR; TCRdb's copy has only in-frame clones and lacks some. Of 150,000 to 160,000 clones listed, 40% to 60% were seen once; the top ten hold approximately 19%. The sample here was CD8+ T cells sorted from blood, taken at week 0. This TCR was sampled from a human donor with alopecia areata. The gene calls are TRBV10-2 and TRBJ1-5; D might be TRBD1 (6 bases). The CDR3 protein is CASSESGGQPQHF. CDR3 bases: TGCGCCAGCAGTGAGTCGGGGGGCCAGCCCCAGCATTTT.